Listed below are T cell receptor beta chains from one sample, sequenced in a study of regulatory T cells in long-lasting Graves disease. TCRdb reanalysed the multiplex PCR reads using MiXCR and keeps one entry per CDR3 protein. The table has a few hundred thousand distinct CDR3 sequences, just over 20% seen once. The sequencing used peripheral blood mononuclear cells (PBMCs), collected at new diagnosis, from a patient treated with antithyroid drugs. These receptors were obtained from a female donor with Graves disease. Both conserved end residues are part of each CDR3. Fields, in order: J gene, V gene, CDR3 protein.

j_call: TRBJ1-4
v_call: TRBV4-3
cdr3_aa: CASSQSGTAEKLFF

j_call: TRBJ1-6
v_call: TRBV18
cdr3_aa: CASSPLGTGLGSPLHF

j_call: TRBJ2-2
v_call: TRBV4-2
cdr3_aa: CASSQIPGTSGGTGTGELFF

j_call: TRBJ1-5
v_call: TRBV6-1
cdr3_aa: CASSARTGGNQPQHF

j_call: TRBJ2-3
v_call: TRBV29-1
cdr3_aa: CSVRGGTDTQYF

j_call: TRBJ2-1
v_call: TRBV7-2
cdr3_aa: CASSLVGLAGAYNEQFF

j_call: TRBJ1-1
v_call: TRBV20-1
cdr3_aa: CSAAGGQWGNEAFF

j_call: TRBJ2-5
v_call: TRBV12-3/TRBV12-4
cdr3_aa: CASSRGAGETQYF

j_call: TRBJ2-5
v_call: TRBV20-1
cdr3_aa: CSAPRGAGQGGETQYF

j_call: TRBJ2-1
v_call: TRBV7-9
cdr3_aa: CASSRTGGTYNEQFF

j_call: TRBJ1-2
v_call: TRBV28
cdr3_aa: CASSSRDGIYGYTF

j_call: TRBJ1-1
v_call: TRBV24-1
cdr3_aa: CATRGQLNTEAFF

j_call: TRBJ1-2
v_call: TRBV20-1
cdr3_aa: CSAEHRGHGYTF

j_call: TRBJ1-1
v_call: TRBV19
cdr3_aa: CASTRDRGTEAFF

j_call: TRBJ1-1
v_call: TRBV12-3/TRBV12-4
cdr3_aa: CASSLVGGDTEAFF

j_call: TRBJ1-3
v_call: TRBV18
cdr3_aa: CASSPQGISGNTIYF

j_call: TRBJ2-3
v_call: TRBV6-1
cdr3_aa: CASRSAGGSTQYF

j_call: TRBJ2-1
v_call: TRBV3-1
cdr3_aa: CASSQRRKDNEQFF

j_call: TRBJ2-1
v_call: TRBV5-1
cdr3_aa: CASSLYGDRASYNEQFF

j_call: TRBJ1-2
v_call: TRBV12-3/TRBV12-4
cdr3_aa: CASKKDRAHGYTF

j_call: TRBJ1-1
v_call: TRBV20-1
cdr3_aa: CSARNSGGQKSEAFF

j_call: TRBJ1-6
v_call: TRBV18
cdr3_aa: CASSPMVNSPLHF

j_call: TRBJ1-3
v_call: TRBV18
cdr3_aa: CASSPVGDIGNTIYF

j_call: TRBJ2-1
v_call: TRBV20-1
cdr3_aa: CSAHHLADMGYNEQFF

j_call: TRBJ1-1
v_call: TRBV9
cdr3_aa: CASSVSQGATEAFF

j_call: TRBJ1-2
v_call: TRBV29-1
cdr3_aa: CSVESNYGYTF

j_call: TRBJ1-2
v_call: TRBV7-9
cdr3_aa: CASSPRDTWNYGYTF

j_call: TRBJ1-1
v_call: TRBV11-2
cdr3_aa: CASSLRPGTSMNTEAFF

j_call: TRBJ1-6
v_call: TRBV20-1
cdr3_aa: CSARGPGQEGSPLHF

j_call: TRBJ2-1
v_call: TRBV6-2/TRBV6-3
cdr3_aa: CASSYLPGVPYNEQFF

j_call: TRBJ2-7
v_call: TRBV7-2
cdr3_aa: CASSFDSTINYEQYF

j_call: TRBJ2-7
v_call: TRBV18
cdr3_aa: CASSPMGTSYEQYF

j_call: TRBJ2-1
v_call: TRBV24-1
cdr3_aa: CATSDSNFYNEQFF

j_call: TRBJ1-4
v_call: TRBV4-1
cdr3_aa: CASSQEGTPTNEKLFF

j_call: TRBJ2-3
v_call: TRBV6-2/TRBV6-3
cdr3_aa: CASSSSGSVYTQYF

j_call: TRBJ1-5
v_call: TRBV7-3
cdr3_aa: CASSSKTGLEGNQPQHF

j_call: TRBJ2-7
v_call: TRBV10-1
cdr3_aa: CASSESYGEQYF

j_call: TRBJ2-7
v_call: TRBV6-2/TRBV6-3
cdr3_aa: CASSYDTYEQYF

j_call: TRBJ2-1
v_call: TRBV4-1
cdr3_aa: CASSLAVGLAGEAEQFF

j_call: TRBJ2-7
v_call: TRBV7-2
cdr3_aa: CASNRQGYEQYF

j_call: TRBJ1-3
v_call: TRBV5-4
cdr3_aa: CASSLGPGQSSGNTIYF

j_call: TRBJ2-3
v_call: TRBV20-1
cdr3_aa: CSAGGSGVVGFGTDTQYF

j_call: TRBJ1-2
v_call: TRBV4-1
cdr3_aa: CASSQGLGYTF

j_call: TRBJ2-7
v_call: TRBV6-1
cdr3_aa: CASTRSEAGAASSHYEQYF

j_call: TRBJ2-7
v_call: TRBV3-1
cdr3_aa: CASRTTSGGTYEQYF

j_call: TRBJ1-3
v_call: TRBV6-2/TRBV6-3
cdr3_aa: CASLSPGNTIYF